This TCR beta chain derives from a study of T cell responses to AZD1222 COVID-19 vaccine. Generated by immunoSEQ multiplex PCR, the TCRdb table keeps only in-frame clones and is missing some. The data hold over 130,000 clones, with roughly nine tenths observed a single time. The germline V and J ends were trimmed by 2 bases and 5 bases, with 7 bases remaining between them. This CDR3 contains 12 residues. Germline V lookup: CDR1 SGHTS, CDR2 YDEGEE. The chain has TRBV5-8 and TRBJ1-1; D call uncertain. The clonotype was recovered from an adult who received the AZD1222 COVID-19 vaccine. The sequencing here drew on peripheral blood, taken 28 days after the second AZD1222 dose. This CDR3 reads CASSFRGTEAFF. As DNA, the CDR3 is TGTGCCAGCAGCTTTCGGGGAACTGAAGCTTTCTTT.